These T cell receptor beta chains were read from a single sample in a study of beta chain features in type 1 diabetes. Sequencing was performed with immunoSEQ multiplex PCR; in TCRdb, only in-frame clones are kept and a portion is missing. Of about 230,000 clones listed, roughly 9.6% were seen once; the top ten hold about 0.037%. The sample taken for sequencing was naive CD4+ T cells from blood. These receptors all stem from a woman under 30 in good health. Both conserved end residues are part of each CDR3. Fields, in order: clone size, CDR3 length, J gene, D gene, V gene, CDR3 DNA, CDR3 protein. A D gene is named only where the DNA matches it firmly. Expanded clones are given a class, and other clones once, few, many or no size at all.

clone_size: .
cdr3_length: 15
j_call: TRBJ1-1
d_call: .
v_call: TRBV19
cdr3_nt: TGTGCCAGTCAACGGGTCGGGGGGCTTAACACTGAAGCTTTCTTT
cdr3_aa: CASQRVGGLNTEAFF

clone_size: .
cdr3_length: 16
j_call: TRBJ2-3
d_call: .
v_call: TRBV5-4
cdr3_nt: TGTGCCAGCAGCTTATTGGGGGGGCTGGGAGCAGATACGCAGTATTTT
cdr3_aa: CASSLLGGLGADTQYF

clone_size: .
cdr3_length: 17
j_call: TRBJ1-4
d_call: .
v_call: TRBV5-6
cdr3_nt: TGTGCCAGCAGCTTGGCCTCAAGCGGGGCCTATAATGAAAAACTGTTTTTT
cdr3_aa: CASSLASSGAYNEKLFF

clone_size: .
cdr3_length: 15
j_call: TRBJ2-2
d_call: .
v_call: TRBV6-5
cdr3_nt: TGTGCCAGCAGTTACTCGAGGGAACGCACCGGGGAGCTGTTTTTT
cdr3_aa: CASSYSRERTGELFF

clone_size: few
cdr3_length: 15
j_call: TRBJ1-2
d_call: .
v_call: TRBV5-1
cdr3_nt: TGCGCCAGCAGCTTTGGGACACCTGCTAACTATGGCTACACCTTC
cdr3_aa: CASSFGTPANYGYTF

clone_size: .
cdr3_length: 16
j_call: TRBJ2-1
d_call: .
v_call: TRBV5-1
cdr3_nt: TGCGCCAGCAGCTTGGTCTCTGTTGGGTCCAGGTCCTCACAGTTCTTC
cdr3_aa: CASSLVSVGSRSSQFF

clone_size: once
cdr3_length: 12
j_call: TRBJ1-3
d_call: .
v_call: TRBV5-1
cdr3_nt: TGCGCCAGCAGCTTGCCGGGAAACACCATATATTTT
cdr3_aa: CASSLPGNTIYF

clone_size: few
cdr3_length: 11
j_call: TRBJ2-5
d_call: .
v_call: TRBV5-5
cdr3_nt: TGTGCCAGCAGCTACAAAGAGACCCAGTACTTC
cdr3_aa: CASSYKETQYF

clone_size: .
cdr3_length: 16
j_call: TRBJ2-1
d_call: TRBD1
v_call: TRBV7-2
cdr3_nt: TGTGCCAGCAGCTCCAGGACAGGGGAGTTCTACAATGAGCAGTTCTTC
cdr3_aa: CASSSRTGEFYNEQFF

clone_size: few
cdr3_length: 15
j_call: TRBJ2-1
d_call: TRBD2
v_call: TRBV10-2
cdr3_nt: TGCGCCAGCAGCCCTACTAGCGGGAGGTTCGATGAGCAGTTCTTC
cdr3_aa: CASSPTSGRFDEQFF

clone_size: .
cdr3_length: 19
j_call: TRBJ2-6
d_call: TRBD2
v_call: TRBV2
cdr3_nt: TGTGCCAGCAGTGACCTAGCGGGGGGGCCTGGGACTGGGGCCAACGTCCTGACTTTC
cdr3_aa: CASSDLAGGPGTGANVLTF

clone_size: few
cdr3_length: 13
j_call: TRBJ1-1
d_call: .
v_call: TRBV2
cdr3_nt: TGTGCCAGCAGTCCTAACAGGGACACTGAAGCTTTCTTT
cdr3_aa: CASSPNRDTEAFF

clone_size: few
cdr3_length: 13
j_call: TRBJ2-2
d_call: .
v_call: TRBV2
cdr3_nt: TGTGCCAGCAGTGGGTCTAAGACCGGGGAGCTGTTTTTT
cdr3_aa: CASSGSKTGELFF

clone_size: few
cdr3_length: 13
j_call: TRBJ2-1
d_call: TRBD1
v_call: TRBV30
cdr3_nt: TGTGCCTGGAGGAAGACAGGGGCAAATGAGCAGTTCTTC
cdr3_aa: CAWRKTGANEQFF

clone_size: few
cdr3_length: 16
j_call: TRBJ2-7
d_call: .
v_call: TRBV6-6
cdr3_nt: TGTGCCAGCAGTCGGGGTAGGGCCGAAAGCTCCTACGAGCAGTACTTC
cdr3_aa: CASSRGRAESSYEQYF

clone_size: few
cdr3_length: 15
j_call: TRBJ1-5
d_call: .
v_call: TRBV5-1
cdr3_nt: TGCGCCAGCAGCTTGGCAGGGGTTAGCAATCAGCCCCAGCATTTT
cdr3_aa: CASSLAGVSNQPQHF

clone_size: few
cdr3_length: 17
j_call: TRBJ2-5
d_call: TRBD2
v_call: TRBV7-9
cdr3_nt: TGTGCCAGCAGCTTAACCACCCGAGGACTAGCGGAAGAGACCCAGTACTTC
cdr3_aa: CASSLTTRGLAEETQYF

clone_size: few
cdr3_length: 15
j_call: TRBJ1-5
d_call: TRBD1
v_call: TRBV5-6
cdr3_nt: TGTGCCAGCAGCTTGGGGGACAGGGATCAACAGCCCCAGCATTTT
cdr3_aa: CASSLGDRDQQPQHF

clone_size: few
cdr3_length: 16
j_call: TRBJ2-1
d_call: TRBD1
v_call: TRBV7-2
cdr3_nt: TGTGCCAGCAGAAAGGGGGGGACAGGGGAGGTCAATGAGCAGTTCTTC
cdr3_aa: CASRKGGTGEVNEQFF

clone_size: .
cdr3_length: 15
j_call: TRBJ2-5
d_call: TRBD1
v_call: TRBV28
cdr3_nt: TGTGCCAGCAGTACGGGGGACAGGGTCCGAGAGACCCAGTACTTC
cdr3_aa: CASSTGDRVRETQYF

clone_size: .
cdr3_length: 12
j_call: TRBJ2-1
d_call: .
v_call: TRBV15
cdr3_nt: TGTGCCACCAGGAGTCTAAACAATGAGCAGTTCTTC
cdr3_aa: CATRSLNNEQFF

clone_size: few
cdr3_length: 17
j_call: TRBJ2-3
d_call: TRBD1
v_call: TRBV29-1
cdr3_nt: TGCAGCGCCAAACCCCCCCTCCGGGACAGAGTTACAGATACGCAGTATTTT
cdr3_aa: CSAKPPLRDRVTDTQYF

clone_size: few
cdr3_length: 17
j_call: TRBJ1-2
d_call: .
v_call: TRBV5-4
cdr3_nt: TGTGCCAGCAGTATTGTCCGCCGGGACACCGGGCCTAAGGGCTACACCTTC
cdr3_aa: CASSIVRRDTGPKGYTF

clone_size: once
cdr3_length: 14
j_call: TRBJ2-3
d_call: .
v_call: TRBV19
cdr3_nt: TGTGCCAGTAGTGTGAGACTAGGCACAGATACGCAGTATTTT
cdr3_aa: CASSVRLGTDTQYF

clone_size: .
cdr3_length: 16
j_call: TRBJ2-7
d_call: .
v_call: TRBV5-6
cdr3_nt: TGTGCCAGCAGCCGCGATTGGCGGAATTCCTTCTACGAGCAGTACTTC
cdr3_aa: CASSRDWRNSFYEQYF

clone_size: .
cdr3_length: 15
j_call: TRBJ1-3
d_call: .
v_call: TRBV9
cdr3_nt: TGTGCCAGCAGCGGCCGAGGGTACTCTGGAAACACCATATATTTT
cdr3_aa: CASSGRGYSGNTIYF

clone_size: many
cdr3_length: 14
j_call: TRBJ2-7
d_call: TRBD1
v_call: TRBV29-1
cdr3_nt: TGCAGCGCATCCCCGGGACAGGGCCACTACGAGCAGTACTTC
cdr3_aa: CSASPGQGHYEQYF

clone_size: few
cdr3_length: 16
j_call: TRBJ2-4
d_call: .
v_call: TRBV19
cdr3_nt: TGTGCCAGGACCCCCCGGCAGTGTCTGAGCGGGAACATTCAGTACTTC
cdr3_aa: CARTPRQCLSGNIQYF

clone_size: many
cdr3_length: 16
j_call: TRBJ2-1
d_call: TRBD2
v_call: TRBV7-3
cdr3_nt: TGTGCCAGCAGCTTAGGGAGGCGGGGGGCCCACAATGAGCAGTTCTTC
cdr3_aa: CASSLGRRGAHNEQFF

clone_size: .
cdr3_length: 16
j_call: TRBJ2-1
d_call: .
v_call: TRBV19
cdr3_nt: TGTGCCAGTAGTATAACTAGGGGACTGCTCTACAATGAGCAGTTCTTC
cdr3_aa: CASSITRGLLYNEQFF

clone_size: few
cdr3_length: 15
j_call: TRBJ1-2
d_call: TRBD1
v_call: TRBV4-1
cdr3_nt: TGCGCCAGCAGCTCACCCGGGACAGCCGGAAATGGCTACACCTTC
cdr3_aa: CASSSPGTAGNGYTF

clone_size: .
cdr3_length: 16
j_call: TRBJ1-3
d_call: .
v_call: TRBV7-9
cdr3_nt: TGTGCCAGCAGCTTAGGGGCAGGGGTGCTGAGGAACACCATATATTTT
cdr3_aa: CASSLGAGVLRNTIYF

clone_size: .
cdr3_length: 16
j_call: TRBJ2-1
d_call: TRBD2
v_call: TRBV6-1
cdr3_nt: TGTGCCAGCAGTGAGACCCTAGCGGGAGGCTACAATGAGCAGTTCTTC
cdr3_aa: CASSETLAGGYNEQFF

clone_size: few
cdr3_length: 15
j_call: TRBJ1-6
d_call: .
v_call: TRBV7-9
cdr3_nt: TGTGCCAGCAGCTTCTCAACCGGAGGAGAGTCACCCCTCCACTTT
cdr3_aa: CASSFSTGGESPLHF

clone_size: few
cdr3_length: 17
j_call: TRBJ2-1
d_call: .
v_call: TRBV11-2
cdr3_nt: TGTGCCAGCAGCCCGACTCCATCCTTGACTGTATACAATGAGCAGTTCTTC
cdr3_aa: CASSPTPSLTVYNEQFF

clone_size: once
cdr3_length: 16
j_call: TRBJ1-6
d_call: TRBD1
v_call: TRBV7-9
cdr3_nt: TGTGCCAGCAGCTATCCGGGACAGAACTATAATTCACCCCTCCACTTT
cdr3_aa: CASSYPGQNYNSPLHF

clone_size: .
cdr3_length: 16
j_call: TRBJ2-6
d_call: TRBD1
v_call: TRBV19
cdr3_nt: TGTGCCAGTAGTAGACAGGGGGCATCTGGGGCCAACGTCCTGACTTTC
cdr3_aa: CASSRQGASGANVLTF

clone_size: few
cdr3_length: 11
j_call: TRBJ1-2
d_call: .
v_call: TRBV6-5
cdr3_nt: TGTGCCAGCAGTTTAGGAGGAGGCTACACCTTC
cdr3_aa: CASSLGGGYTF

clone_size: .
cdr3_length: 13
j_call: TRBJ2-7
d_call: .
v_call: TRBV27
cdr3_nt: TGTGCCGCCGCCCCGGCCAGGGGCGGGGAGCAGTACTTC
cdr3_aa: CAAAPARGGEQYF

clone_size: .
cdr3_length: 14
j_call: TRBJ2-7
d_call: TRBD1
v_call: TRBV30
cdr3_nt: TGTGCCTGGAGTTTGCAGGGGGCGCTTAACGAGCAGTACTTC
cdr3_aa: CAWSLQGALNEQYF